These T cell receptor beta chains were read from a single sample in a study of regulatory T cells in long-lasting Graves disease. TCRdb re-called the multiplex PCR reads with MiXCR, one entry per CDR3 protein. The sample shows some 220,000 distinct CDR3 sequences, around 20% of them seen only once. The sample was also reused in another study, on T cells in Graves' hyperthyroidism and ophthalmopathy.

This material consisted of peripheral blood mononuclear cells (PBMCs), taken at new diagnosis, from a patient treated with antithyroid drugs. These receptors were taken from a woman aged 25 to 39 with Graves disease. The CDR3 runs from the conserved cysteine through the conserved F or W. Fields, in order: CDR3 length, V gene, clone size, J gene, D gene, CDR3 protein, CDR3 DNA. The D gene is left open where the match is weak. Clone size appears in some rows only: once, few, many, or a class for an expanded clone.

14	TRBV29-1	many	TRBJ2-2	.	CSVEQFRDSGELFF	TGCAGCGTTGAACAATTCAGGGACTCCGGGGAGCTGTTTTTT
21	TRBV5-5	.	TRBJ2-6	TRBD1	CASRGTPPYDRVNSGANVLTF	TGTGCCAGCCGCGGTACCCCCCCCTACGACAGGGTCAACTCTGGGGCCAACGTCCTGACTTTC
13	TRBV18	few	TRBJ1-3	.	CASSPVSGNTIYF	TGTGCCAGCTCACCAGTCTCTGGAAACACCATATATTTT
15	TRBV11-2	.	TRBJ2-1	TRBD2	CASSRGLAGGQGRFF	TGTGCCAGCAGCCGGGGACTAGCGGGGGGCCAGGGTCGGTTCTTC
14	TRBV6-4	many	TRBJ1-2	TRBD1	CASSRTGGNYGYTF	TGTGCCAGCAGCCGGACAGGGGGCAACTATGGCTACACCTTC
13	TRBV10-3	many	TRBJ1-1	TRBD1	CAITGQAPTEAFF	TGTGCCATCACCGGACAGGCGCCCACTGAAGCTTTCTTT
14	TRBV12-3/TRBV12-4	many	TRBJ1-6	.	CASSLIGARSPLHF	TGTGCCAGCAGTTTAATCGGGGCAAGGTCACCCCTCCACTTT
14	TRBV12-3/TRBV12-4	many	TRBJ1-5	.	CASSKRDSNQPQHF	TGTGCCAGCAGTAAACGGGACAGCAATCAGCCCCAGCATTTT
13	TRBV6-1	many	TRBJ2-7	.	CASSYRDNYEQYF	TGTGCCAGCTCCTACCGGGACAACTACGAGCAGTACTTC
13	TRBV6-4	many	TRBJ2-3	TRBD2	CASGSGGTDTQYF	TGTGCCAGCGGTAGCGGGGGCACAGATACGCAGTATTTT
15	TRBV9	many	TRBJ2-2	.	CASSVELRVPGELFF	TGTGCCAGCAGCGTAGAATTGAGGGTCCCCGGGGAGCTGTTTTTT
16	TRBV7-9	many	TRBJ1-2	.	CASSLGGGLTIYGYTF	TGTGCCAGCAGCTTAGGAGGTGGCCTGACAATCTATGGCTACACCTTC
11	TRBV2	medium-sized	TRBJ2-3	.	CASSFDDTQYF	TGTGCCAGCAGCTTCGACGATACGCAGTATTTT
16	TRBV28	many	TRBJ2-5	TRBD1	CASSSPQGIGQETQYF	TGTGCCAGCAGTTCCCCACAGGGGATCGGGCAAGAGACCCAGTACTTC
15	TRBV29-1	many	TRBJ1-1	.	CRPNPTGIWCTEAFF	TGCAGACCCAATCCGACAGGAATTTGGTGTACTGAAGCTTTCTTT
14	TRBV3-1	many	TRBJ2-3	.	CASSQRGGSDTQYF	TGTGCCAGCAGCCAGAGGGGGGGGTCAGATACGCAGTATTTT
14	TRBV5-5	many	TRBJ2-3	.	CASSSRTGTDTQYF	TGTGCCAGCAGCTCTCGGACGGGCACAGATACGCAGTATTTT
16	TRBV29-1	many	TRBJ2-2	.	CSAEIGGRAMAGELFF	TGCAGCGCTGAAATAGGAGGGCGGGCAATGGCCGGGGAGCTGTTTTTT
14	TRBV6-2/TRBV6-3	many	TRBJ1-6	TRBD1	CASSFRTGTAPLHF	TGTGCCAGCAGTTTTAGGACCGGGACAGCGCCCCTCCACTTT
14	TRBV20-1	many	TRBJ1-1	.	CSARGAGVNTEAFF	TGCAGTGCTAGAGGGGCAGGGGTGAACACTGAAGCTTTCTTT
14	TRBV2	medium-sized	TRBJ2-5	TRBD2	CASTPSGRPETQYF	TGTGCCAGCACTCCTAGCGGGAGACCAGAGACCCAGTACTTC
18	TRBV15	few	TRBJ2-5	TRBD2	CATSSRDGAGLAGETQYF	TGTGCCACCAGCAGCAGAGACGGGGCCGGACTAGCCGGGGAGACCCAGTACTTC
16	TRBV9	.	TRBJ1-6	.	CASSPRRDVSDSPLHF	TGTGCCAGCAGCCCCCGCAGGGACGTATCGGATTCACCCCTCCACTTT
16	TRBV28	.	TRBJ2-1	TRBD2	CASSLAGAGASNEQFF	TGTGCCAGCAGTTTGGCTGGAGCGGGAGCGTCCAATGAGCAGTTCTTC
14	TRBV18	few	TRBJ2-7	TRBD1	CASSPKGGKNEQYF	TGTGCCAGCTCACCAAAAGGGGGCAAGAACGAGCAGTACTTC
15	TRBV12-5	many	TRBJ2-3	TRBD2	CAGQSGGQGTDTQYF	TGTGCTGGTCAGTCGGGAGGGCAAGGCACAGATACGCAGTATTTT
14	TRBV7-9	few	TRBJ2-4	.	CASSDQGAKNIQYF	TGTGCCAGCAGCGATCAGGGGGCCAAAAACATTCAGTACTTC
11	TRBV19	few	TRBJ2-2	.	CASKRAGELFF	TGTGCCAGTAAGAGGGCCGGGGAGCTGTTTTTT
15	TRBV18	many	TRBJ2-3	.	CASSPPGYSTDTQYF	TGTGCCAGCTCACCACCGGGCTATAGCACAGATACGCAGTATTTT
15	TRBV27	.	TRBJ2-4	TRBD2	CASRLLGGSKNIQYF	TGTGCCAGCCGACTTCTGGGGGGGTCCAAAAACATTCAGTACTTC
17	TRBV3-1	many	TRBJ2-3	.	CASSQVGLGVYTDTQYF	TGTGCCAGCAGCCAAGTGGGTCTGGGGGTCTACACAGATACGCAGTATTTT
17	TRBV19	many	TRBJ2-2	TRBD2	CASSMGASGRVHGELFF	TGTGCCAGTAGTATGGGGGCTAGCGGGAGAGTTCACGGGGAGCTGTTTTTT
13	TRBV6-1	many	TRBJ2-1	.	CASSTGPRGEQFF	TGTGCCAGCAGTACTGGACCCAGAGGGGAGCAGTTCTTC
15	TRBV4-1	.	TRBJ1-5	.	CASSQEGGRLKPQHF	TGCGCCAGCAGCCAAGAAGGAGGGAGGTTGAAGCCCCAGCATTTT